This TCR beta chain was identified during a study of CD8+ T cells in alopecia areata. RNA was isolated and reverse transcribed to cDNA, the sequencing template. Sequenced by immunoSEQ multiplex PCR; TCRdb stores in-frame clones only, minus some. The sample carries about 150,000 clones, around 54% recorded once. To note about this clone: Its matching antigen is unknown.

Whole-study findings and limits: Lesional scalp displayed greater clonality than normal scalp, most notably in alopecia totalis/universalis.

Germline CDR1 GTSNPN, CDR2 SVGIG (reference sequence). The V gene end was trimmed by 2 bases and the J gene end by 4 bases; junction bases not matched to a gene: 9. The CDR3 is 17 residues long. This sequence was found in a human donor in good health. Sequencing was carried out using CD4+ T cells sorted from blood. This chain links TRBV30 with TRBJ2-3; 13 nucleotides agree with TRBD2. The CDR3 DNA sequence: TGTGCCTGGAGTACCCGAAGGACTAGCGGGAGACCAGATACGCAGTATTTT. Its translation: CAWSTRRTSGRPDTQYF.